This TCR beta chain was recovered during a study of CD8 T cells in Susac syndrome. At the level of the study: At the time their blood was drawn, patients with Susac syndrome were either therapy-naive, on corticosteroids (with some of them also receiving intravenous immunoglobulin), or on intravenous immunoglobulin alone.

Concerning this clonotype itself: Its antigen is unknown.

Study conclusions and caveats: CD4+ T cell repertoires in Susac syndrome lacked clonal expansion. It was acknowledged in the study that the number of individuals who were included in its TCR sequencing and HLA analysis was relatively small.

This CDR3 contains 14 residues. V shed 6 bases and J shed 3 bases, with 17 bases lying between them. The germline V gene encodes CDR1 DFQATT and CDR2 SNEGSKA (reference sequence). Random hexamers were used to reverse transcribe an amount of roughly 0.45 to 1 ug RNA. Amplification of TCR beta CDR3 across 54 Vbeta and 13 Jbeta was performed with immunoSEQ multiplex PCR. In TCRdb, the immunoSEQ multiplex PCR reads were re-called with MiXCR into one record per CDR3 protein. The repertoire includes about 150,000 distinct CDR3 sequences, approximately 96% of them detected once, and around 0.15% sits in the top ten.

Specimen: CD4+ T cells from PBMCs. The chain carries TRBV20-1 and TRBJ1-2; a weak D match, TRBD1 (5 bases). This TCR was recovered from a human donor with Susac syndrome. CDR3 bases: TGCAGTGCCCCTGGGGTTGGGGGAGACTATGGCTACACCTTC. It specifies CSAPGVGGDYGYTF.